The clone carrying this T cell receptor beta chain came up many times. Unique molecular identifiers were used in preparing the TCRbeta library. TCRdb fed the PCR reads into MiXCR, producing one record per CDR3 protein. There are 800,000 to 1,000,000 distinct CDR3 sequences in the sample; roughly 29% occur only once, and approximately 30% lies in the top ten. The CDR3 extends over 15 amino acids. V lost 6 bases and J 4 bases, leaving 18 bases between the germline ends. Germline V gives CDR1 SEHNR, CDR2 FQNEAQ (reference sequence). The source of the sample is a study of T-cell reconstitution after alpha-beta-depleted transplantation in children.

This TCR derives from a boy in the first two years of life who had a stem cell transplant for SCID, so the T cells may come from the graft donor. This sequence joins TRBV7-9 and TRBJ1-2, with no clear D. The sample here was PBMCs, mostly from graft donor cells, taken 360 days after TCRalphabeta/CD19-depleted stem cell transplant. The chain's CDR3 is CASSSGSPGGYGYTF. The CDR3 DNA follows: TGTGCCAGCAGTTCCGGGTCCCCAGGTGGCTATGGCTACACCTTC.